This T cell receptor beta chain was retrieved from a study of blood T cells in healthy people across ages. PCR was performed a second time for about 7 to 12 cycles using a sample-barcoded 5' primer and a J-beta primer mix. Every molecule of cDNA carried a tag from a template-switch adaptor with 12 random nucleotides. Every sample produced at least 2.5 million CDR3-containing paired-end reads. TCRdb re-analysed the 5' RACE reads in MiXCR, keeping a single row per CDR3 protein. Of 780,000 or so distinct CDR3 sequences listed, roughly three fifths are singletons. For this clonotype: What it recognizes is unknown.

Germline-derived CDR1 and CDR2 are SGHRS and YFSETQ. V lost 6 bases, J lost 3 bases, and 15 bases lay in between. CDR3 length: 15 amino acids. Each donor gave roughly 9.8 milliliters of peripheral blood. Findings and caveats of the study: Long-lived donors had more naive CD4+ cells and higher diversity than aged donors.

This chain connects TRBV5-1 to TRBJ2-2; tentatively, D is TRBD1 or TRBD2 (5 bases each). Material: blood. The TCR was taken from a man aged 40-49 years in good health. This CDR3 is CASKKGRGYTGELFF. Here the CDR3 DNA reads TGCGCCAGCAAGAAGGGACGGGGATACACCGGGGAGCTGTTTTTT.